These 10 T cell receptor beta chains were sequenced from one sample in a study of blood T cell repertoires in COVID-19. Some clones are missing from TCRdb's copy, which holds only in-frame ones; the method was immunoSEQ multiplex PCR. The repertoire consists of roughly 200,000 clones, with approximately 86% occurring once and the leading ten covering roughly 4.9%. Sequencing input: PBMCs or T cells enriched from blood (not recorded which). These receptors originate from a woman aged 25 to 39 who had been exposed to COVID-19.

This rearrangement joins TRBV7-2 to TRBJ2-2, with D perhaps matching TRBD1 (6 bases). Germline values: CDR1 SGHTA, CDR2 FQGNSA. The CDR3 is 17 amino acids. V was shortened by 0 bases and J by 5 bases, with 16 bases between the two germline ends. The CDR3 reads CASSLASGTRETGELFF. The CDR3 DNA is TGTGCCAGCAGCTTAGCGTCCGGGACAAGGGAGACCGGGGAGCTGTTTTTT.

The gene calls are TRBV9 and TRBJ2-3; D is ambiguous. The CDR3 is made up of 12 amino acids. V was shortened by 4 bases and J by 7 bases, with 10 bases between the two germline ends. CDR1 and CDR2 (germline): SGDLS, YYNGEE. The CDR3 reads CASSLSPNTQYF. In DNA, the CDR3 is TGTGCCAGCAGCCTGAGCCCGAATACGCAGTATTTT.

The chain carries TRBV15 and TRBJ1-5; D remains ambiguous. Germline CDR1 is LNHNV and CDR2 is YYDKDF (reference sequence). The CDR3 is 14 amino acids. The ends were cut back, 1 base at V and 10 bases at J, with 14 bases in the middle. The CDR3 protein is CATSRAPSEGPQHF. CDR3 nucleotides: TGTGCCACCAGCAGAGCCCCTTCCGAGGGACCCCAGCATTTT. The full variable domain, its missing parts supplied by reference TRBV15 and TRBJ1-5, is DAMVIQNPRYQVTQFGKPVTLSCSQTLNHNVMYWYQQKSSQAPKLLFHYYDKDFNNEADTPDNFQSRRPNTSFCFLDIRSPGLGDTAMYLCATSRAPSEGPQHFGDGTRLSIL.

This clone was detected only once. This chain connects TRBV9 to TRBJ2-7; no firm D call. V was trimmed by 0 bases and J by 0 bases, leaving 16 bases between them. Germline-derived CDR1 and CDR2 are SGDLS and YYNGEE. This CDR3 has 17 amino acids. The CDR3 nucleotides are TGTGCCAGCAGCGTAGACCCCCTGAAGGAGAGCTCCTACGAGCAGTACTTC. Amino acids: CASSVDPLKESSYEQYF.

CDR3 protein: CASSWTGGDYGYTF. The CDR3 DNA follows: TGTGCCAGCAGCTGGACAGGGGGGGACTATGGCTACACCTTC. The chain is built from TRBV5-5 and TRBJ1-2; 10 nucleotides align to TRBD1. This CDR3 comprises 14 residues. Germline lookup yields CDR1 SGHKS and CDR2 YYEKEE (reference sequence). The J segment lost 3 bases and the V segment lost 3 bases, leaving 2 bases of the junction unmatched. Full variable domain (remainder filled in from reference TRBV5-5 and TRBJ1-2): DAGVTQSPTHLIKTRGQQVTLRCSPISGHKSVSWYQQVLGQGPQFIFQYYEKEERGRGNFPDRFSARQFPNYSSELNVNALLLGDSALYLCASSWTGGDYGYTFGSGTRLTVV.

This clone was recorded a few times. CDR3 DNA: TGTGCCAGCTCACGCCATTACGACAGTGGCTACACCTTC. Encoded protein: CASSRHYDSGYTF. The chain uses TRBV18 and TRBJ1-2, with D possibly TRBD1 on 5 matching bases. Germline V gene lookup returns CDR1 KGHSH and CDR2 LQKENI. Trimming cost V 4 bases and J 7 bases, with 13 bases left between them. The CDR3 has 13 residues. The whole variable domain, remainder taken from reference TRBV18 and TRBJ1-2, is NAGVMQNPRHLVRRRGQEARLRCSPMKGHSHVYWYRQLPEEGLKFMVYLQKENIIDESGMPKERFSAEFPKEGPSILRIQQVVRGDSAAYFCASSRHYDSGYTFGSGTRLTVV.

This clone was picked up one time. The chain carries TRBV7-9 and TRBJ1-1; weak D call: TRBD1 (6 bases). Germline CDR1 reads SEHNR; CDR2 reads FQNEAQ (reference sequence). Trimming pared 5 bases from V and 0 bases from J, leaving 10 bases between. The CDR3 is 14 amino acids. The CDR3 loop is CASSPGTLNTEAFF. The CDR3 nucleotides read TGTGCCAGCAGCCCCGGGACACTGAACACTGAAGCTTTCTTT.

This rearrangement joins TRBV2 to TRBJ1-2, with 9 bases aligning to TRBD1. The germline V gene encodes CDR1 SNHLY and CDR2 FYNNEI. The CDR3 spans 15 residues. J was trimmed by 6 bases and V by 6 bases; bases with no gene match: 11. Here the CDR3 reads CASSPVVTGGDGYTF. For the CDR3, the DNA is TGTGCCAGCAGCCCAGTGGTAACAGGGGGCGATGGCTACACCTTC.

This rearrangement joins TRBV27 to TRBJ2-2; unclear D gene. The V end lost 1 base, the J end lost 0 bases, and 6 bases lay between the germline ends. The CDR3 has 15 amino acids. Germline lookup yields CDR1 MNHEY and CDR2 SMNVEV (reference sequence). The CDR3: CASSLYNANTGELFF. The CDR3 DNA reads TGTGCCAGCAGTTTATACAACGCGAACACCGGGGAGCTGTTTTTT.

The chain joins TRBV5-1 to TRBJ1-6, with D unclear. Trimming shortened V by 0 bases and J by 9 bases, and 10 bases separated the two germline ends. The CDR3 loop spans 14 amino acids. Germline V gene lookup returns CDR1 SGHRS and CDR2 YFSETQ. The CDR3 bases are TGCGCCAGCAGCTTGGGAGAGCGGAGTTCACCCCTCCACTTT. Its protein product is CASSLGERSSPLHF.